The 32 T cell receptor beta chains in this list originate from one sample, sequenced in a study of beta chain features in type 1 diabetes. Expressed TCRB transcripts were sequenced after all isolated RNA was converted to cDNA. Profiled with immunoSEQ multiplex PCR; TCRdb holds only in-frame clones, not every one. The table records a few hundred thousand clones, about 15% of them present only once. The specimen sequenced was naive CD4+ T cells from blood. The receptor source for this set is a young woman in good health.

The rearrangement joins TRBV28 to TRBJ1-2; weak D call: TRBD1 (5 bases). This CDR3 spans 13 amino acids. CDR1 is MDHEN, CDR2 SYDVKM, per germline. Trimming took off 3 bases at V and 2 bases at J, with 7 bases between the two ends. Here the CDR3 reads CASSFGGNYGYTF. CDR3 in DNA: TGTGCCAGCAGTTTTGGGGGGAACTATGGCTACACCTTC.

This clone was found a few times. The J gene is TRBJ2-3, the V gene TRBV5-1; 8 positions match TRBD1. CDR1 and CDR2 from the germline V gene are SGHRS and YFSETQ. V lost 6 bases to trimming and J lost 6 bases; unmatched junction nucleotides: 6. The CDR3 spans 13 residues. This CDR3 reads CASNQGAMDTQYF. The CDR3 region has the DNA TGCGCCAGCAACCAGGGGGCTATGGATACGCAGTATTTT.

This chain links TRBV30 with TRBJ2-1; 13 nucleotides agree with TRBD2. Per germline, CDR1 GTSNPN and CDR2 SVGIG (reference sequence). The CDR3 length is 16 residues. Unmatched junction bases numbered 9, after V lost 2 bases and J lost 8 bases. The CDR3 coding sequence is TGTGCCTGGAGTTTGATTGGACTAGCGGGAGTATATGAGCAGTTCTTC. This translates into CAWSLIGLAGVYEQFF. Based on the CDR3 plus reference TRBV30 and TRBJ2-1, the full variable domain is SQTIHQWPATLVQPVGSPLSLECTVEGTSNPNLYWYRQAAGRGLQLLFYSVGIGQISSEVPQNLSASRPQDRQFILSSKKLLLSDSGFYLCAWSLIGLAGVYEQFFGPGTRLTVL.

This chain joins TRBV4-1 and TRBJ2-5, with 13 bases matching TRBD2. The junction had 3 bases not matched to a gene; V was cut back by 0 bases and J by 5 bases. Germline CDR1 MGHRA, CDR2 YSYEKL. The CDR3 is 16 amino acids. The CDR3 sequence is CASSQDGTSGTETQYF. For the CDR3, the DNA is TGCGCCAGCAGCCAAGATGGGACTAGCGGGACGGAGACCCAGTACTTC.

This clone was counted between two and nine times. The chain combines TRBV2 with TRBJ2-7, with D hard to call. CDR3 length: 13 residues. Germline lookup yields CDR1 SNHLY and CDR2 FYNNEI. The V end was cut by 2 bases, the J end by 5 bases, with 10 bases between. As DNA, the CDR3 is TGTGCCAGCAGTGAACCGGTGAAGAACGAGCAGTACTTC. It codes for CASSEPVKNEQYF. The whole variable domain, remainder taken from reference TRBV2 and TRBJ2-7, is EPEVTQTPSHQVTQMGQEVILRCVPISNHLYFYWYRQILGQKVEFLVSFYNNEISEKSEIFDDQFSVERPDGSNFTLKIRSTKLEDSAMYFCASSEPVKNEQYFGPGTRLTVT.

The V and J genes are TRBV15 and TRBJ1-1; the D gene is possibly TRBD1 (6 bases). Germline V lookup: CDR1 LNHNV, CDR2 YYDKDF (reference sequence). The CDR3 sequence is 15 residues long. V dropped 1 base and J dropped 0 bases, with 9 bases sitting between them. The CDR3, as DNA: TGTGCCACCAGCAGAGGGGACATACTGAACACTGAAGCTTTCTTT. Residues: CATSRGDILNTEAFF.

The V call is TRBV5-6, the J call TRBJ2-1, with a weak D call TRBD1 (6 bases). Deletions cut 4 bases from V and 9 bases from J, with 14 bases between. The CDR3 is 13 amino acids. CDR1 and CDR2 from the germline V gene are SGHDT and YYEEEE. This chain's CDR3 is CASSPKDSTEQFF. The CDR3 DNA follows: TGTGCCAGCAGCCCAAAGGACAGCACTGAGCAGTTCTTC.

The table lists this clone with a few counts. Additional DNA sequences in this sample encode the identical CDR3. The gene calls are TRBV15 and TRBJ1-5, with D possibly matching TRBD1 (5 bases). With 0 bases removed from V and 2 bases from J, the gap between germline ends came to 11 bases. The germline CDR1 and CDR2 sequences are LNHNV and YYDKDF (reference sequence). This CDR3 is 16 amino acids long. The CDR3 here is CATSRDRRGGNQPQHF. As DNA, the CDR3 is TGTGCCACCAGCAGAGATCGAAGGGGCGGCAATCAGCCCCAGCATTTT.

This clone was detected only a few times. The V and J genes are TRBV7-2 and TRBJ2-3; 7 bases are shared with TRBD2. Germline V gene sequence: CDR1 SGHTA, CDR2 FQGNSA. V trimming: 9 bases; J trimming: 0 bases; junction bases outside the gene matches: 15. The CDR3 sequence is 17 residues long. CDR3 sequence (DNA): TGTGCCAGTCCGAGCGGGGCTGTACCATATAGCACAGATACGCAGTATTTT. Translation: CASPSGAVPYSTDTQYF.

The CDR3 nucleotides are TGTGCCAGCAGAGACTTTACGTATCCAATTGCTTTCTTT. It yields the protein CASRDFTYPIAFF. This sequence joins TRBV6-5 and TRBJ1-1; D is unresolved. CDR1 is MNHEY, CDR2 SVGAGI, per germline. This CDR3 is 13 amino acids long. V was cut by 6 bases and J by 11 bases, with 19 bases left in between.

This clone was seen a few times. The chain couples TRBV18 to TRBJ2-5, with no clear D. The germline CDR1 and CDR2 sequences are KGHSH and LQKENI. The CDR3 loop spans 15 amino acids. Trimming removed 2 bases at V and 3 bases at J, with 13 bases between. The CDR3 loop is CASSPGPQRKETQYF. CDR3 in DNA: TGTGCCAGCTCACCAGGTCCTCAGCGAAAAGAGACCCAGTACTTC.

V is TRBV30 and J is TRBJ2-2, with TRBD1 matching 8 bases. The CDR3 totals 16 residues. The junction had 14 bases not matched to a gene; V was cut back by 7 bases and J by 4 bases. Germline lookup yields CDR1 GTSNPN and CDR2 SVGIG (reference sequence). CDR3 sequence (DNA): TGTGCCTTGGGACAGGAGCCTCAATTGCCCACCGGGGAGCTGTTTTTT. Translated, it gives CALGQEPQLPTGELFF.

In its sample, this clone was seen a few times. The V gene is TRBV7-9, the J gene TRBJ2-1, with 9 bases that match TRBD2. V shed 5 bases, J shed 7 bases, and the junction held 9 bases outside the gene matches. Germline loops: CDR1 SEHNR, CDR2 FQNEAQ (reference sequence). This CDR3 has 15 residues. As DNA, the CDR3 is TGTGCCAGCAGCCCCCTCCGGCTAGCGGGAAATGAGCAGTTCTTC. Protein product: CASSPLRLAGNEQFF. Variable domain in full (rest from reference TRBV7-9 and TRBJ2-1): DTGVSQNPRHKITKRGQNVTFRCDPISEHNRLYWYRQTLGQGPEFLTYFQNEAQLEKSRLLSDRFSAERPKGSFSTLEIQRTEQGDSAMYLCASSPLRLAGNEQFFGPGTRLTVL.

The chain recombines TRBV5-1 with TRBJ2-4, with D tentatively TRBD1 (6 bases). The CDR3 has 13 amino acids. With 1 base removed from V and 8 bases from J, the gap between germline ends came to 10 bases. The germline gives CDR1 SGHRS, CDR2 YFSETQ. CDR3 region: CASSLIQGDIQYF. The CDR3 DNA follows: TGCGCCAGCAGCTTGATACAGGGAGACATTCAGTACTTC.

The chain combines TRBV28 with TRBJ2-6; perhaps TRBD1 as D (5 bases). Germline-derived CDR1 and CDR2 are MDHEN and SYDVKM. Trimming removed 3 bases at V and 0 bases at J, with 12 bases between. The CDR3 is made up of 17 amino acids. This CDR3 reads CASSFGVRASGANVLTF. The CDR3 coding sequence is TGTGCCAGCAGTTTCGGTGTCAGGGCCTCTGGGGCCAACGTCCTGACTTTC. Complete variable domain (other parts from reference TRBV28 and TRBJ2-6): DVKVTQSSRYLVKRTGEKVFLECVQDMDHENMFWYRQDPGLGLRLIYFSYDVKMKEKGDIPEGYSVSREKKERFSLILESASTNQTSMYLCASSFGVRASGANVLTFGAGSRLTVL.

Only a few counts were recorded for this clone. V and J are TRBV28 and TRBJ2-3, with TRBD2 matching over 8 bases. The CDR3 sequence is 15 residues long. Per the germline V gene, CDR1 is MDHEN and CDR2 is SYDVKM. With V trimmed by 5 bases and J by 3 bases, 7 bases remained unmatched. CDR3 nucleotide sequence: TGTGCCAGCAGTCCCCCCGGGGGGGAGACAGATACGCAGTATTTT. Residues: CASSPPGGETDTQYF.

The rearrangement uses TRBV6-5 and TRBJ1-5; 7 nucleotides line up with TRBD1. Germline CDR1 MNHEY, CDR2 SVGAGI. V trimming: 2 bases; J trimming: 4 bases; junction bases outside the gene matches: 5. The CDR3 totals 15 residues. This chain's CDR3 is CASSYGGQSNQPQHF. In DNA form, the CDR3 reads TGTGCCAGCAGTTACGGGGGACAGTCAAATCAGCCCCAGCATTTT.

The genes are TRBV27 and TRBJ2-1; D is unresolved. Germline CDR1 reads MNHEY; CDR2 reads SMNVEV (reference sequence). This CDR3 region has 13 residues. V was clipped by 5 bases and J by 6 bases, with 11 bases between them. As DNA, the CDR3 is TGTGCCAGCAGTGGTCGGGTGGGCAATGAGCAGTTCTTC. This sequence encodes CASSGRVGNEQFF.

The gene calls are TRBV2 and TRBJ2-1, with D hard to call. V gave up 5 bases and J gave up 0 bases, with 14 bases separating them. The CDR3 is 16 residues long. Germline V gives CDR1 SNHLY, CDR2 FYNNEI. The CDR3 nucleotides are TGTGCCAGCAGTCCCGGGTGGTCCAGCTCCTACAATGAGCAGTTCTTC. This sequence encodes CASSPGWSSSYNEQFF.

This clone appeared a few times. The chain combines TRBV7-9 with TRBJ2-7, with TRBD1 as a possible D gene (6 bases). This CDR3 spans 13 amino acids. V dropped 1 base and J dropped 6 bases, with 10 bases sitting between them. Germline V gene lookup returns CDR1 SEHNR and CDR2 FQNEAQ (reference sequence). CDR3 residues: CASSLETGFEQYF. CDR3 in DNA: TGTGCCAGCAGCTTAGAAACAGGGTTCGAGCAGTACTTC.

The table lists this clone with a count of one. This chain links TRBV7-2 with TRBJ2-3; D is possibly TRBD1 (5 bases). Trimming left V 2 bases short and J 7 bases short, with 7 bases between. This CDR3 has 12 residues. CDR1 and CDR2 from the germline V gene are SGHTA and FQGNSA. The CDR3 protein is CASSLTGNTQYF. DNA for the CDR3: TGTGCCAGCAGCTTAACAGGAAATACGCAGTATTTT.

J is TRBJ1-1 and V is TRBV5-1, with 7 bases that match TRBD1. After removal of 7 bases from V and 8 bases from J, the junction contained 5 bases not matched to a gene. Germline V gene lookup returns CDR1 SGHRS and CDR2 YFSETQ. The CDR3 runs to 11 residues. The CDR3: CASYRGGEAFF. Written as DNA, the CDR3 is TGCGCCAGCTACAGGGGCGGGGAAGCTTTCTTT. Full variable domain (rest looked up from reference TRBV5-1 and TRBJ1-1): KAGVTQTPRYLIKTRGQQVTLSCSPISGHRSVSWYQQTPGQGLQFLFEYFSETQRNKGNFPGRFSGRQFSNSRSEMNVSTLELGDSALYLCASYRGGEAFFGQGTRLTVV.

The V and J genes are TRBV7-9 and TRBJ2-5, with D maybe TRBD2 (6 bases). The CDR3 covers 14 residues. V gave up 0 bases and J gave up 3 bases, with 8 bases separating them. Germline CDR1 is SEHNR and CDR2 is FQNEAQ (reference sequence). The CDR3 DNA reads as TGTGCCAGCAGCTTAGCGCCTAGCGAAGAGACCCAGTACTTC. Amino acid sequence: CASSLAPSEETQYF.

The V call is TRBV4-1, the J call TRBJ1-1; possible D gene TRBD1, 5 bases. The CDR3 is 16 residues long. Trimming cost V 0 bases and J 5 bases, with 16 bases left between them. CDR1 is MGHRA, CDR2 YSYEKL, per germline. CDR3 loop: CASSQDGTGEGTEAFF. The CDR3 DNA reads TGCGCCAGCAGCCAAGATGGTACGGGGGAGGGGACTGAAGCTTTCTTT.

This clone was seen a handful of times. The rearrangement links TRBV21-1 to TRBJ2-7; the table's D call, TRBD2, was not checked against the DNA. TRBV21-1 is a pseudogene. This CDR3 spans 16 amino acids. The CDR3 protein is CASSKFPLTESDEQYF. The CDR3 bases are TGTGCCAGCAGCAAATTTCCCCTGACCGAAAGCGACGAGCAGTACTTC.

V usage is TRBV15 and J usage is TRBJ1-2; possible D gene TRBD1, 6 bases. CDR1 LNHNV and CDR2 YYDKDF come from the germline V gene (reference sequence). The CDR3 spans 15 residues. With 3 bases removed from V and 6 bases from J, the gap between germline ends came to 17 bases. CDR3 bases: TGTGCCACCAGCAGGACACGGGGGGCGCGTGATGGCTACACCTTC. Protein: CATSRTRGARDGYTF.

The table lists this clone with a count of one. The chain combines TRBV9 with TRBJ2-1; the match to TRBD2 covers 7 bases. V trimming: 0 bases; J trimming: 8 bases; junction bases outside the gene matches: 2. This CDR3 is 13 amino acids long. The germline V gene has CDR1 SGDLS and CDR2 YYNGEE. This CDR3 reads CASSVAGGHEQFF. The CDR3, as DNA: TGTGCCAGCAGCGTAGCGGGAGGTCATGAGCAGTTCTTC.

The rearrangement uses TRBV6-1 and TRBJ1-5; 8 bases agree with TRBD1. Looked up from germline, CDR1 is MNHNS and CDR2 is SASEGT. CDR3 size: 14 residues. The ends lost 7 bases at V and 4 bases at J; junction bases unmatched: 6. For the CDR3, the DNA is TGTGCCAGCACTCCCACAGGGGGGAATCAGCCCCAGCATTTT. The encoded protein is CASTPTGGNQPQHF.

V and J are TRBV30 and TRBJ2-5, with 12 positions matching TRBD2. Losses at the gene ends were 3 bases for V and 1 base for J; bases not matched to a gene: 6. The germline CDR1 and CDR2 sequences are GTSNPN and SVGIG (reference sequence). The CDR3 totals 16 residues. The CDR3 nucleotides read TGTGCCTGGAGCCCGGGACTAGCGGGTTTCCAAGAGACCCAGTACTTC. Encoded protein: CAWSPGLAGFQETQYF.

This CDR3 reads CASSSAGHTQYF. As DNA, the CDR3 is TGTGCCAGCAGTTCAGCGGGCCATACGCAGTATTTT. The chain is built from TRBV7-6 and TRBJ2-3; tentatively, D is TRBD2 (6 bases). Deletions cut 6 bases from V and 7 bases from J, with 11 bases between. Germline CDR1 SGHVS, CDR2 FNYEAQ. This CDR3 is built from 12 residues.

This chain connects TRBV4-3 to TRBJ2-7; D perhaps matches TRBD2 (6 bases). Germline values: CDR1 LGHNA, CDR2 YSLEER. CDR3 length: 13 residues. V was pared by 0 bases and J by 4 bases, with 7 bases between. The CDR3 sequence: CASSQDRGYEQYF. In DNA, the CDR3 is TGCGCCAGCAGCCAAGATCGGGGGTACGAGCAGTACTTC.

This clone was seen more than once but under ten times. The CDR3 protein is CASSFPTGSYEQYF. DNA for the CDR3: TGTGCCAGCAGCTTCCCGACAGGGAGCTACGAGCAGTACTTC. V gene TRBV5-6 combines with J gene TRBJ2-7; TRBD1 matches at 7 bases. With 2 bases clipped from V and 3 bases from J, the junction kept 5 bases outside the gene matches. This CDR3 is 14 amino acids long. The germline V gene encodes CDR1 SGHDT and CDR2 YYEEEE.